This T cell receptor (beta chain) comes out of a study of post-analysis software for immune sequencing data. Looking at the study overall: Patients had relapsing-remitting, secondary progressive or progressive-relapsing multiple sclerosis; some lacked subtype.

This clonotype was observed a few times. Its antigen is not identified. Included in the TCR beta cDNA libraries were unique molecular identifiers. The T cell input of about 0.85 to 10 million gave hundreds of thousands of cDNA molecules. TCRdb redid the calling of the PCR reads with MiXCR, one entry per CDR3 protein. The sample includes roughly 410,000 distinct CDR3 sequences, around 37% of them seen just once. The CDR3 spans 14 residues. V shed 6 bases and J 7 bases; nucleotides not matched to a gene: 12. Germline V lookup: CDR1 SQVTM, CDR2 ANQGSEA. General study findings and limits: Roughly five TRBV segments were more frequent in patients than controls; TRBV5-6, TRBV5-1 and TRBV20-1 belonged to this group. Analysis by F measure revealed that same-batch samples clustered strongly together.

The TCR originated in a girl aged 5-17 years with multiple sclerosis. The rearrangement joins TRBV29-1 to TRBJ1-2; 9 bases line up with TRBD1. Sequenced input: blood. The CDR3 sequence is CSVDPGTGSGGYTF. CDR3 sequence (DNA): TGCAGCGTGGACCCCGGGACAGGGTCTGGTGGCTACACCTTC. The full variable domain, its missing parts supplied by reference TRBV29-1 and TRBJ1-2, is SAVISQKPSRDICQRGTSLTIQCQVDSQVTMMFWYRQQPGQSLTLIATANQGSEATYESGFVIDKFPISRPNLTFSTLTVSNMSPEDSSIYLCSVDPGTGSGGYTFGSGTRLTVV.